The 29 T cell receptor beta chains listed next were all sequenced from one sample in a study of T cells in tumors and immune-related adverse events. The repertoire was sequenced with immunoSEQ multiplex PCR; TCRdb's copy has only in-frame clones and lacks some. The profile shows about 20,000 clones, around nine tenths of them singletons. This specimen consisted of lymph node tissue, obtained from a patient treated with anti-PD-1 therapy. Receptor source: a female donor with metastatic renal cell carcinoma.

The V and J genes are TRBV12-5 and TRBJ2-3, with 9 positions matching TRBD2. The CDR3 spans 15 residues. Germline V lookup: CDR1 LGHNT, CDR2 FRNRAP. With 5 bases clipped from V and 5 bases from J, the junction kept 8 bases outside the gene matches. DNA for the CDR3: TGTGCTAGTGGTCGAACAGCGGGGGGTGGAGATACGCAGTATTTT. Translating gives CASGRTAGGGDTQYF.

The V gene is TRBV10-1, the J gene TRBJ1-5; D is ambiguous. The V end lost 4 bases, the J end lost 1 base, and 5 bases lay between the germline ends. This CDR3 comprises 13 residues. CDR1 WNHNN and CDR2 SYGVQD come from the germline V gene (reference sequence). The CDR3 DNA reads TGCGCCAGCAGTGGGGAGAGCAATCAGCCCCAGCATTTT. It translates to CASSGESNQPQHF.

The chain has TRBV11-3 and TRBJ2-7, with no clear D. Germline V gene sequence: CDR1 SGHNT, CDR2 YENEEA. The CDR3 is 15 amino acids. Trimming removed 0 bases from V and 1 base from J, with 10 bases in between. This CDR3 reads CASSLDSGPSYEQYF. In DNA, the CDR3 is TGTGCCAGCAGCTTAGATTCGGGCCCTTCCTACGAGCAGTACTTC. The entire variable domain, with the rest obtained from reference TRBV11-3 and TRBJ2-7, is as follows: EAGVVQSPRYKIIEKKQPVAFWCNPISGHNTLYWYLQNLGQGPELLIRYENEEAVDDSQLPKDRFSAERLKGVDSTLKIQPAELGDSAVYLCASSLDSGPSYEQYFGPGTRLTVT.

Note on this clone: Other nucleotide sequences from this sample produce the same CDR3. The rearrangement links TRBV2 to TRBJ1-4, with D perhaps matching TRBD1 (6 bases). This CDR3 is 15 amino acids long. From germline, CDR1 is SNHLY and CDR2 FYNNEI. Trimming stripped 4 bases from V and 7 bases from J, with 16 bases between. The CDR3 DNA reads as TGTGCCAGCAGTGCAATTCGGGGGCCTGGTGAAAAACTGTTTTTT. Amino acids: CASSAIRGPGEKLFF. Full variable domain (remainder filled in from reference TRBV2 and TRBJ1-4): EPEVTQTPSHQVTQMGQEVILRCVPISNHLYFYWYRQILGQKVEFLVSFYNNEISEKSEIFDDQFSVERPDGSNFTLKIRSTKLEDSAMYFCASSAIRGPGEKLFFGSGTQLSVL.

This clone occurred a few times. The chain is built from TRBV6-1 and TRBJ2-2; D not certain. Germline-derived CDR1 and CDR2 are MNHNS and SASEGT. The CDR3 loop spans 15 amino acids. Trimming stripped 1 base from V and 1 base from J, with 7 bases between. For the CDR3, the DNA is TGTGCCAGCAGTGAAGTAGCCTTGAACACCGGGGAGCTGTTTTTT. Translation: CASSEVALNTGELFF.

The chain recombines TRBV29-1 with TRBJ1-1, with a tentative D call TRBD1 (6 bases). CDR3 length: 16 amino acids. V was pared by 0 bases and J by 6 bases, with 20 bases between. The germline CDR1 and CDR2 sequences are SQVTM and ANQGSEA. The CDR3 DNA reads TGCAGCGTTGAAGATGTTGGGGGGCTTTCAGTTTCTGAAGCTTTCTTT. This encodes CSVEDVGGLSVSEAFF.

The CDR3 reads CASSLSTSGSHNEQFF. CDR3 coding DNA: TGTGCCAGCAGTTTGTCGACTAGCGGTAGCCACAATGAGCAGTTCTTC. The chain carries TRBV28 and TRBJ2-1; TRBD2 matches 9 bases. Germline CDR1 reads MDHEN; CDR2 reads SYDVKM. Trimming at V came to 3 bases and at J to 5 bases, leaving 8 bases not matched to a gene. The CDR3 totals 16 residues.

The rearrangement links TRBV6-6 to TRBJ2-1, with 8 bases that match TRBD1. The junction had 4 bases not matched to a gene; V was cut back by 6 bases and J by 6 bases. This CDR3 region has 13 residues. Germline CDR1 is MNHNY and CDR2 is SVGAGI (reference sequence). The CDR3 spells CASSTGTGNEQFF. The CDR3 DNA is TGTGCCAGCAGCACAGGGACAGGCAATGAGCAGTTCTTC.

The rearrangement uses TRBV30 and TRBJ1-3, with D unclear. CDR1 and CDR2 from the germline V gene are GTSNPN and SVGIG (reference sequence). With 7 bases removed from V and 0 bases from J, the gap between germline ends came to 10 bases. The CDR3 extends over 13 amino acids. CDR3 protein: CASSKGSGNTIYF. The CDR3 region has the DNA TGTGCCTCCAGTAAAGGCTCTGGAAACACCATATATTTT.

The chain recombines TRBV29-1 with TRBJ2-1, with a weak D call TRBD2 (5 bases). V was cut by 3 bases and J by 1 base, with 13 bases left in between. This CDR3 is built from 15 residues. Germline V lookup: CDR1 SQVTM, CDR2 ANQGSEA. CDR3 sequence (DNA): TGCAGCGTTGAGGGAGCGAGACAATCCTACAATGAGCAGTTCTTC. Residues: CSVEGARQSYNEQFF.

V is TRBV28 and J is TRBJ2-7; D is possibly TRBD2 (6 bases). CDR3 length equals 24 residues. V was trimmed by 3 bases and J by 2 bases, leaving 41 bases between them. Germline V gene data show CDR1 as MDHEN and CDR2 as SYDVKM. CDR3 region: CASSFRDLISDYPRGLPSTYEQYF. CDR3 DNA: TGTGCCAGCAGTTTCCGGGACTTGATATCTGACTACCCCCGCGGCCTACCCTCGACCTACGAGCAGTACTTC. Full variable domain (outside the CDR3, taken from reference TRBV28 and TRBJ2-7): DVKVTQSSRYLVKRTGEKVFLECVQDMDHENMFWYRQDPGLGLRLIYFSYDVKMKEKGDIPEGYSVSREKKERFSLILESASTNQTSMYLCASSFRDLISDYPRGLPSTYEQYFGPGTRLTVT.

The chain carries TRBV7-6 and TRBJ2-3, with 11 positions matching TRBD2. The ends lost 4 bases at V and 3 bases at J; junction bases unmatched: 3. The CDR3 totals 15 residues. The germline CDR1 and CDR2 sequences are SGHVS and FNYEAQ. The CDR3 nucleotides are TGTGCCAGCAGCTATAGCGGGAGGGCAACAGATACGCAGTATTTT. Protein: CASSYSGRATDTQYF.

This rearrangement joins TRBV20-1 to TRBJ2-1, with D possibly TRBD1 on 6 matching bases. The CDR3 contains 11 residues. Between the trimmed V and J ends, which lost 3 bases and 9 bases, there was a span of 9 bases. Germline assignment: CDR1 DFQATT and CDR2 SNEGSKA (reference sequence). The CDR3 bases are TGCAGTGCTAGTCGAGGGGGTGAGCAGTTCTTC. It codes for CSASRGGEQFF.

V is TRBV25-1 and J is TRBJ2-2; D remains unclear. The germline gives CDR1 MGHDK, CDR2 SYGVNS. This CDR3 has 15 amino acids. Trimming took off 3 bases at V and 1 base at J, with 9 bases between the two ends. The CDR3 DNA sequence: TGTGCCAGCAGTGATTTTACAGTGAACACCGGGGAGCTGTTTTTT. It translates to CASSDFTVNTGELFF.

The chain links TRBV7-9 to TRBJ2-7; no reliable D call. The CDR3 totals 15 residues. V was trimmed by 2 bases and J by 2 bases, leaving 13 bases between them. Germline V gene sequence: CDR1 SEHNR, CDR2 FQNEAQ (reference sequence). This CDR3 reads CASSLLRSRTYEQYF. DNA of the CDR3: TGTGCCAGCAGCTTATTACGGAGCCGGACCTACGAGCAGTACTTC.

This CDR3 is CASSRPRLYRGSGMNTEAFF. As DNA, the CDR3 is TGCGCCAGCAGCCGACCAAGGTTGTACAGGGGATCGGGGATGAACACTGAAGCTTTCTTT. V is TRBV4-1 and J is TRBJ1-1; TRBD1 matches 7 bases. Germline CDR1 reads MGHRA; CDR2 reads YSYEKL. V dropped 4 bases and J dropped 0; count of bases not matched to a gene: 20. CDR3 length equals 20 residues.

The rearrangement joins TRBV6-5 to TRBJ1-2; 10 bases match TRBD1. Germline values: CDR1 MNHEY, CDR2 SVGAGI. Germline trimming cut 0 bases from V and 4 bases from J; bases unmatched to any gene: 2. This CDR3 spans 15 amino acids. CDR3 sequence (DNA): TGTGCCAGCAGTTACTCGACAGGGGGCAGCTATGGCTACACCTTC. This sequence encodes CASSYSTGGSYGYTF.

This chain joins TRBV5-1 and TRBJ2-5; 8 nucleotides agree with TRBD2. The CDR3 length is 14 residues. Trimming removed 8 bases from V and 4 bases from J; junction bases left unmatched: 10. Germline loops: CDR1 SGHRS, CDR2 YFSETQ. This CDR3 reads CASFDGRAAETQYF. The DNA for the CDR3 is TGCGCCAGTTTTGACGGGAGGGCCGCAGAGACCCAGTACTTC.

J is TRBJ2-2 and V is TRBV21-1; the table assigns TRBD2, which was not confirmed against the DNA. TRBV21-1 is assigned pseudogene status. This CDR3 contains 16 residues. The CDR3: CASRPLAGGSTGELFF. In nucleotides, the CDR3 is TGTGCCAGCAGACCACTAGCGGGAGGTAGCACCGGGGAGCTGTTTTTT.

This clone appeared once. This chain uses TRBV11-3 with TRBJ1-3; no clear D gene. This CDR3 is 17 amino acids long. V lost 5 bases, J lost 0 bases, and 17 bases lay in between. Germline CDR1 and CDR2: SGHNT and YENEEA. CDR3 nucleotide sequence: TGTGCCAGCAGCGTCGGGGAATGGCGACCCTCTGGAAACACCATATATTTT. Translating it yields CASSVGEWRPSGNTIYF.

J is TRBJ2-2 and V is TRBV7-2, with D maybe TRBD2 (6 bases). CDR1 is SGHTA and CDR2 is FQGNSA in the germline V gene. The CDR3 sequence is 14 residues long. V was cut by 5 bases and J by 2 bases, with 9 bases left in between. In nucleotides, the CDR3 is TGTGCCAGCAGCCGACTAGTAAACACCGGGGAGCTGTTTTTT. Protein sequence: CASSRLVNTGELFF.

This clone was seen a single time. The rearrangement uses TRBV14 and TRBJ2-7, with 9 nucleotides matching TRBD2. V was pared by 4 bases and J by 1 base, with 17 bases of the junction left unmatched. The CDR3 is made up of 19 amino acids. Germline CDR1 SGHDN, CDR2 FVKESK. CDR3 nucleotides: TGTGCCAGCAGCCCCTCACGAGGGCTAGCGGGATTTTCTTCCTACGAGCAGTACTTC. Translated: CASSPSRGLAGFSSYEQYF.

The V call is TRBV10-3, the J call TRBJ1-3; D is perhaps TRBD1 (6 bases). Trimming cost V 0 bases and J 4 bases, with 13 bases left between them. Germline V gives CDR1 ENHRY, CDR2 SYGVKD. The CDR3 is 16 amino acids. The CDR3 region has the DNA TGTGCCATCAGTGAGTCCTACAGGGAGGCAGGAAACACCATATATTTT. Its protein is CAISESYREAGNTIYF.

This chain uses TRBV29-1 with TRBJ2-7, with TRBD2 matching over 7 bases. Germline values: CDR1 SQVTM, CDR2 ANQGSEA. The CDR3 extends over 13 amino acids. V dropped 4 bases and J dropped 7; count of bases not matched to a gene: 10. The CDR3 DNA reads TGCAGCGTTGTAGGAGCGGGGACGTGGGAGCAGTACTTC. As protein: CSVVGAGTWEQYF.

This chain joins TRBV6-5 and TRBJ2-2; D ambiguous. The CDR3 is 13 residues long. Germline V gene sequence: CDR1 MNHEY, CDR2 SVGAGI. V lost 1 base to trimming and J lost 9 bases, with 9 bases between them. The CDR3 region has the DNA TGTGCCAGCAGTTACTTAGAGGTTAGGGAGCTGTTTTTT. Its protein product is CASSYLEVRELFF.

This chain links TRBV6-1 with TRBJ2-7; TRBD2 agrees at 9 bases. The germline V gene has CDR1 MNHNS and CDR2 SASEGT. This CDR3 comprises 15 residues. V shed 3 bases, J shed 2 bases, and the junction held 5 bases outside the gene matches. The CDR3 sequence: CASSDRLAAAYEQYF. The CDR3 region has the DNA TGTGCCAGCAGTGATCGACTAGCGGCGGCCTACGAGCAGTACTTC.

For the CDR3, the DNA is TGCGCCAGCAGGATAGGCGTAATGAACACTGAAGCTTTCTTT. This codes for CASRIGVMNTEAFF. This sequence joins TRBV4-3 and TRBJ1-1; D is unresolved. The CDR3 is 14 residues long. Trimming cost V 6 bases and J 0 bases, with 11 bases left between them. Germline CDR1 is LGHNA and CDR2 is YSLEER.

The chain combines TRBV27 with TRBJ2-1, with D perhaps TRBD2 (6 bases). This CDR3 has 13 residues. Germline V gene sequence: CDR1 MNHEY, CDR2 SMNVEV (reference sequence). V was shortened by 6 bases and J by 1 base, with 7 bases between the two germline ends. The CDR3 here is CASSGSSYNEQFF. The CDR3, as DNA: TGTGCCAGCAGCGGGAGTTCCTACAATGAGCAGTTCTTC.

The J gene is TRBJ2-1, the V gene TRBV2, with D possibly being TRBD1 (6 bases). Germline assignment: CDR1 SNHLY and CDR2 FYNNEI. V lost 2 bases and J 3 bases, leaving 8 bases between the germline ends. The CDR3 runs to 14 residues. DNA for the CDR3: TGTGCCAGCAGTGAATGGACAGTCTACAATGAGCAGTTCTTC. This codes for CASSEWTVYNEQFF.